This entry features one TCR beta chain sequence. Its target is not known. The V end was cut by 4 bases, the J end by 4 bases, with 17 bases between. The CDR3 covers 16 residues. This record belongs to a study of CD8 T cells in ankylosing spondylitis. Overall study findings and caveats: The authors found the disease-linked clones to be CD8+ and relatively rare in peripheral blood. Fewer than 10 highly homologous variants made up a TCR beta motif that seemed to typify ankylosing spondylitis blood. Earlier reports found some motif variants in synovial fluid and blood in reactive arthritis. Reportedly, significant enrichment of disease-linked clones occurred in matched ankylosing spondylitis synovial fluid.

Library preparation for TCR beta used quantitative 5'-RACE with molecular barcodes. Each CDR3 protein gets one entry after TCRdb re-called the 5' RACE reads with MiXCR. Found here are 450,000 to 550,000 distinct CDR3 sequences, under 5.5% of them singletons; the top ten hold under 4.5%. Sequencing was performed on blood, either unsorted or a sorted T cell fraction (not recorded which). The sequence came from a male donor with ankylosing spondylitis. The chain combines TRBV23-1 with TRBJ2-1; D unclear. TRBV23-1 is marked as an open reading frame, function uncertain. The CDR3 sequence is CASSPPRIPIYNEQFF. The CDR3 DNA follows: TGCGCCAGCAGTCCCCCGCGGATCCCCATTTACAATGAGCAGTTCTTC.